This entry is about one TCR beta chain. What it recognizes is unknown. The data are from a study of cytomegalovirus exposure and HLA in healthy donors. PCR employed 60 Vbeta and 13 Jbeta primers. Assay used: immunoSEQ multiplex PCR; TCRdb lists only in-frame clones, some missing. Found here are some 74,000 clones, 60% to 75% of them singletons; the top ten hold about a fifth. The V end lost 2 bases, the J end lost 5 bases, and 10 bases lay between the germline ends. The length of the CDR3 is 14 residues. Germline V gene lookup returns CDR1 SGHTA and CDR2 FQGTGA. Study-wide points: On later analysis, the bulk of CMV-associated TCR beta chains appeared to be HLA-restricted. The study found most TCR sequences rare, yet found some public TCRs in many donors. Sequencing depth roughly uniform across donors was assumed in presence/absence analyses.

The material sequenced was PBMCs. The rearrangement joins TRBV7-3 to TRBJ2-1; perhaps TRBD2 as D (6 bases). The receptor was derived from a man aged 35 to 55 in good health and CMV-seropositive. As DNA, the CDR3 is TGTGCCAGCAGCTTAGGGGCGGGAAACAATGAGCAGTTCTTC. Translating gives CASSLGAGNNEQFF.